Presented here are 18 T cell receptor beta chains from one specimen sequenced in a study of ipilimumab plus nivolumab after autologous stem cell transplantation. Assay used: immunoSEQ multiplex PCR; TCRdb lists only in-frame clones, some missing. This table has roughly 12,000 clones, more than 60% appearing once. Sequenced material: PBMCs, taken in a trial of ipilimumab plus nivolumab as post-transplant consolidation. These receptors were taken from a male donor with multiple myeloma.

This chain uses TRBV19 with TRBJ2-3; no firm D call. The V end lost 7 bases, the J end lost 3 bases, and 11 bases lay between the germline ends. The CDR3 runs to 13 residues. Germline V lookup: CDR1 LNHDA, CDR2 SQIVND (reference sequence). The CDR3 loop reads CASKGRETDTQYF. CDR3 DNA: TGTGCCAGTAAAGGCAGAGAAACAGATACGCAGTATTTT.

The genes are TRBV2 and TRBJ2-5; 10 bases are a match to TRBD1. The CDR3 has 14 amino acids. Germline assignment: CDR1 SNHLY and CDR2 FYNNEI. V gave up 7 bases and J gave up 1 base; unmatched junction bases: 3. CDR3 DNA: TGTGCCAGCAAGACAGGGGGCCCCCAAGAGACCCAGTACTTC. Its translation: CASKTGGPQETQYF.

The rearrangement joins TRBV27 to TRBJ1-5, with D unresolved. With 2 bases removed from V and 4 bases from J, the gap between germline ends came to 6 bases. This CDR3 is built from 13 residues. Germline CDR1 reads MNHEY; CDR2 reads SMNVEV (reference sequence). DNA of the CDR3: TGTGCCAGCAGTTTAAGGAGTAATCAGCCCCAGCATTTT. Protein: CASSLRSNQPQHF.

This chain uses TRBV5-4 with TRBJ2-7; weak D call: TRBD2 (7 bases). The CDR3 sequence is 14 residues long. Germline lookup yields CDR1 SGHNT and CDR2 YYREEE (reference sequence). The V and J ends lost 0 bases and 4 bases respectively, with 11 bases between them. CDR3 in DNA: TGTGCCAGCAGCTTGGCCGGGGGGCGATACGAGCAGTACTTC. This codes for CASSLAGGRYEQYF.

The V gene is TRBV30, the J gene TRBJ1-6; D may be TRBD1 (5 bases). The CDR3 is made up of 14 amino acids. Trimming pared 3 bases from V and 6 bases from J, leaving 12 bases between. Germline values: CDR1 GTSNPN, CDR2 SVGIG (reference sequence). The CDR3 DNA reads as TGTGCCTGGAGGATCCAGGGTAGTAATTCACCCCTCCACTTT. It yields the protein CAWRIQGSNSPLHF. The full variable domain, completed using reference TRBV30 and TRBJ1-6, is SQTIHQWPATLVQPVGSPLSLECTVEGTSNPNLYWYRQAAGRGLQLLFYSVGIGQISSEVPQNLSASRPQDRQFILSSKKLLLSDSGFYLCAWRIQGSNSPLHFGNGTRLTVT.

This rearrangement joins TRBV2 to TRBJ1-1, with TRBD1 identical over 8 bases. Looked up from germline, CDR1 is SNHLY and CDR2 is FYNNEI. The length of the CDR3 is 13 residues. V dropped 8 bases and J dropped 4; count of bases not matched to a gene: 6. The CDR3 nucleotides read TGTGCCAGCCTAAGACAGGGGAGCACTGAAGCTTTCTTT. Translating it yields CASLRQGSTEAFF.

The chain couples TRBV6-5 to TRBJ1-3; D uncertain. V was pared by 6 bases and J by 4 bases, with 10 bases between. Germline V gene data show CDR1 as MNHEY and CDR2 as SVGAGI. This CDR3 spans 13 amino acids. This chain's CDR3 is CASSNVGGNTIYF. CDR3 DNA sequence: TGTGCCAGCAGCAATGTAGGGGGAAACACCATATATTTT.

The sample holds a few counts of this clone. This sequence joins TRBV9 and TRBJ1-5, with D possibly matching TRBD1 (5 bases). Germline lookup yields CDR1 SGDLS and CDR2 YYNGEE. The CDR3 sequence is 15 residues long. The germline V and J ends were trimmed by 4 bases and 5 bases, with 16 bases remaining between them. CDR3 sequence (DNA): TGTGCCAGCAGCCTCTGGGGGGTCCGGGATCAGCCCCAGCATTTT. It codes for CASSLWGVRDQPQHF.

This clone rates as medium-sized. The genes are TRBV19 and TRBJ1-5; no definite D call. V was cut by 7 bases and J by 3 bases, with 13 bases left in between. The CDR3 loop spans 14 amino acids. Germline CDR1 LNHDA, CDR2 SQIVND (reference sequence). The CDR3 sequence: CASIDVGFNQPQHF. In nucleotides, the CDR3 is TGTGCCAGTATCGATGTGGGGTTCAATCAGCCCCAGCATTTT.

This clone has just a few counts. The chain is built from TRBV6-6 and TRBJ1-6, with 8 bases that match TRBD1. The CDR3 runs to 14 residues. Unmatched junction bases numbered 5, after V lost 6 bases and J lost 7 bases. CDR1 MNHNY and CDR2 SVGAGI come from the germline V gene (reference sequence). The CDR3 here is CASRLTGENSPLHF. The DNA of the CDR3 is TGTGCCAGCAGGTTGACAGGGGAAAATTCACCCCTCCACTTT.

The chain employs TRBV30 and TRBJ1-2; tentatively, D is TRBD1 (6 bases). V gave up 1 base and J gave up 4 bases, with 7 bases separating them. The CDR3 is 12 residues long. Germline V gene data show CDR1 as GTSNPN and CDR2 as SVGIG (reference sequence). The CDR3, as DNA: TGTGCCTGGAGTGGACAGGCCTATGGCTACACCTTC. Translation: CAWSGQAYGYTF.

The chain couples TRBV10-1 to TRBJ1-6; D might be TRBD1 (5 bases). The CDR3 loop spans 14 amino acids. Germline V CDR1 and CDR2: WNHNN, SYGVQD (reference sequence). V lost 10 bases to trimming and J lost 6 bases, with 16 bases between them. The CDR3 region has the DNA TGCGCCACGTTCACCGGGACGGGTAATTCACCCCTCCACTTT. This gives the protein CATFTGTGNSPLHF.

The chain joins TRBV6-5 to TRBJ1-2, with D possibly being TRBD1 (5 bases). Trimming cost V 4 bases and J 1 base, with 13 bases left between them. The CDR3 consists of 15 residues. CDR1 and CDR2 (germline): MNHEY, SVGAGI. This chain's CDR3 is CASSWGDGFNYGYTF. The CDR3 DNA follows: TGTGCCAGCAGTTGGGGGGACGGTTTTAACTATGGCTACACCTTC.

The rearrangement joins TRBV9 to TRBJ2-7; no clear D. The V and J ends lost 0 bases and 6 bases respectively, with 7 bases between them. The CDR3 covers 12 residues. The V gene's germline CDR1 is SGDLS and CDR2 YYNGEE. The CDR3, as DNA: TGTGCCAGCAGCGTAGGAGCCGGCGAGCAGTACTTC. Translation: CASSVGAGEQYF.

V is TRBV28 and J is TRBJ1-4, with D uncertain. V lost 4 bases to trimming and J lost 8 bases, with 14 bases between them. CDR1 is MDHEN, CDR2 SYDVKM, per germline. CDR3 length: 14 residues. The CDR3 DNA reads TGTGCCAGCAGTTCCCCCCGGGGAAACGAAAAACTGTTTTTT. Protein sequence: CASSSPRGNEKLFF.

This clone was observed a handful of times. V is TRBV10-1 and J is TRBJ2-2; unclear D gene. The CDR3 consists of 12 residues. Germline V gene lookup returns CDR1 WNHNN and CDR2 SYGVQD (reference sequence). V lost 8 bases and J 4 bases, leaving 8 bases between the germline ends. In DNA form, the CDR3 reads TGCGCCAGCGGTACGGTCACCGGGGAGCTGTTTTTT. Encoded protein: CASGTVTGELFF.

The chain joins TRBV14 to TRBJ2-5; TRBD1 agrees at 11 bases. With V trimmed by 1 base and J by 5 bases, 3 bases remained unmatched. CDR1 is SGHDN, CDR2 FVKESK, per germline. CDR3 size: 15 residues. The CDR3 sequence is CASSQGTGGWETQYF. The CDR3 DNA is TGTGCCAGCAGCCAAGGGACAGGGGGCTGGGAGACCCAGTACTTC.

This clone has more than one count but fewer than ten. For the CDR3, the DNA is TGTGCCATCAGTGTGGGTGGGCTAGCAGTGAACACCGGGGAGCTGTTTTTT. It specifies CAISVGGLAVNTGELFF. This chain links TRBV10-3 with TRBJ2-2; D may be TRBD2 (5 bases). Trimming removed 4 bases at V and 1 base at J, with 16 bases between. CDR3 size: 17 residues. CDR1 is ENHRY and CDR2 is SYGVKD in the germline V gene.